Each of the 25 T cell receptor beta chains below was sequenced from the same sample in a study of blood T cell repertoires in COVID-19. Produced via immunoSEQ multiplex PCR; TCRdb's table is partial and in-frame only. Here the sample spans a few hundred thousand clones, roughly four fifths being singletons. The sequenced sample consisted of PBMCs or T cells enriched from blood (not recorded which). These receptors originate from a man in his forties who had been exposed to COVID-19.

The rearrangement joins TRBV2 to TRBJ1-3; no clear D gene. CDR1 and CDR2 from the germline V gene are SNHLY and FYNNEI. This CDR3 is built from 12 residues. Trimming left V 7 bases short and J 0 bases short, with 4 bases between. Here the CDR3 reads CASTVSGNTIYF. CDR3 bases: TGTGCCAGCACTGTCTCTGGAAACACCATATATTTT.

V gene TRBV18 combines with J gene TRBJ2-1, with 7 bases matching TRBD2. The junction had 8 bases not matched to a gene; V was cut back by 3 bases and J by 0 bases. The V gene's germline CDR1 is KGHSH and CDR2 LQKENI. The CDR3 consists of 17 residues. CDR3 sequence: CASSPILAGVSYNEQFF. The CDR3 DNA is TGTGCCAGCTCACCCATTTTAGCGGGTGTCTCCTACAATGAGCAGTTCTTC.

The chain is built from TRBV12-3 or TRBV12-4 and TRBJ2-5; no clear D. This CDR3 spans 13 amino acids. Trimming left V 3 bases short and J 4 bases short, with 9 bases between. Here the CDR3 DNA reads TGTGCCAGCAGTTTCACTCGTAGAGAGACCCAGTACTTC. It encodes CASSFTRRETQYF.

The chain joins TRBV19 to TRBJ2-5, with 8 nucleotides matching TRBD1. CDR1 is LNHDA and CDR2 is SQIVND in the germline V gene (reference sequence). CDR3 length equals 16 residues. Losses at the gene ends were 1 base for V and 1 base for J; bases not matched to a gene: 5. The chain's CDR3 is CASSIGLGQVQETQYF. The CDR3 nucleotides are TGTGCCAGTAGTATAGGGTTGGGACAGGTCCAAGAGACCCAGTACTTC.

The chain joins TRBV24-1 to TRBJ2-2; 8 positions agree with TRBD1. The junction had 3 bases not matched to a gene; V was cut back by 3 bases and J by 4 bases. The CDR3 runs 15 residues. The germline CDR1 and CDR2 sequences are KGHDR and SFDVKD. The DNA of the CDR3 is TGTGCCACCAGTGATCCGACAGGGGCCACCGGGGAGCTGTTTTTT. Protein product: CATSDPTGATGELFF.

The CDR3 DNA reads as TGTGCCATCAGTAGACTAGCGGGAGTTTCCGAGCAGTACTTC. It is translated as CAISRLAGVSEQYF. This chain joins TRBV10-3 and TRBJ2-7; 12 bases agree with TRBD2. V lost 5 bases, J lost 6 bases, and 5 bases stayed unmatched. The germline CDR1 and CDR2 sequences are ENHRY and SYGVKD. The CDR3 sequence is 14 residues long.

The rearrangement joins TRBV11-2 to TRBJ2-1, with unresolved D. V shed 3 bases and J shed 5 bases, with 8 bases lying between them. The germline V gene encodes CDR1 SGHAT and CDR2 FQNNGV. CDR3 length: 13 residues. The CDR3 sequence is CASSFLYDNEQFF. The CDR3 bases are TGTGCCAGCAGCTTCCTCTATGACAATGAGCAGTTCTTC.

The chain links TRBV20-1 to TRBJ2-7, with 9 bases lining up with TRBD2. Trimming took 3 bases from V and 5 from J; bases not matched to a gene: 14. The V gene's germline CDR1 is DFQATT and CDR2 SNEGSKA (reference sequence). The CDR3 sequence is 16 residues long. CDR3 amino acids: CSASRGRLAEPNEQYF. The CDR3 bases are TGCAGTGCTAGTAGGGGGAGACTAGCGGAGCCCAACGAGCAGTACTTC.

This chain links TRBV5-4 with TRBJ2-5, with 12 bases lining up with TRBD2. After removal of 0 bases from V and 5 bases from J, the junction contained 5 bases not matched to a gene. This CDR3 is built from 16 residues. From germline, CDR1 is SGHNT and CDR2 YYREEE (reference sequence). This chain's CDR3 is CASSLAGLAGRETQYF. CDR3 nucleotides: TGTGCCAGCAGCTTGGCCGGACTAGCGGGACGGGAGACCCAGTACTTC.

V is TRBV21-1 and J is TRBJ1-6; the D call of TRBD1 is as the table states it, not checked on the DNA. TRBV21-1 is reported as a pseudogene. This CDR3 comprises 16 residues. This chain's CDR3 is CASSNRDRGQHSPLHF. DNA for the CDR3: TGTGCCAGCAGCAACCGGGACAGGGGTCAGCATTCACCCCTCCACTTT.

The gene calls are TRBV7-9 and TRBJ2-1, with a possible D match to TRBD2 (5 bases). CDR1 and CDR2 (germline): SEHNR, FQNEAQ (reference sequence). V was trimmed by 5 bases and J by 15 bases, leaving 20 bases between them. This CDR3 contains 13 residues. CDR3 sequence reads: CASSPSLRGAGFF. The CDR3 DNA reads TGTGCCAGCAGCCCCAGTTTACGGGGAGCCGGGTTCTTC.

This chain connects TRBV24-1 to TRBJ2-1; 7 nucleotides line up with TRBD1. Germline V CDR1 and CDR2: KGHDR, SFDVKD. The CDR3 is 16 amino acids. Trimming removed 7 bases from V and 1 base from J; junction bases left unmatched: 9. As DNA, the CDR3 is TGTGCCACCAGCAGCCTGCAGGGGGAGTCCTACAATGAGCAGTTCTTC. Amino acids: CATSSLQGESYNEQFF.

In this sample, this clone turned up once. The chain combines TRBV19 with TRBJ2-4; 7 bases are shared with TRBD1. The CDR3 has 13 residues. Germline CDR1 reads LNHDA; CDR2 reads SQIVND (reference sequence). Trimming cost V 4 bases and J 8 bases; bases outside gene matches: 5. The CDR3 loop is CASSTDRRDIQYF. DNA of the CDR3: TGTGCCAGTAGTACGGACAGGCGGGACATTCAGTACTTC.

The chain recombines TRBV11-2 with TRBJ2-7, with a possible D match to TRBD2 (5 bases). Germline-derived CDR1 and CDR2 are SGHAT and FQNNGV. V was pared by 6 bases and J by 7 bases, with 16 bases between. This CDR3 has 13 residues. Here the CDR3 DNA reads TGTGCCAGCAGTCCGCGGGTTGGACCTGAGCAGTACTTC. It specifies CASSPRVGPEQYF.

The CDR3 DNA reads TGTGCCAGCAGCCCGGGACTAGCGGGAGGCTACGAGCAGTACTTC. Translation: CASSPGLAGGYEQYF. This chain uses TRBV11-3 with TRBJ2-7, with TRBD2 matching 15 bases. Germline V gives CDR1 SGHNT, CDR2 YENEEA. Trimming at V came to 5 bases and at J to 3 bases, leaving 2 bases not matched to a gene. The CDR3 runs to 15 residues.

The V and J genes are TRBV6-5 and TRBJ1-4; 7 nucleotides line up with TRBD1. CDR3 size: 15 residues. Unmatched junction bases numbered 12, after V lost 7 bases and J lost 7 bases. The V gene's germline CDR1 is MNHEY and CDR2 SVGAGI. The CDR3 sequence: CASMARQGSVEKLFF. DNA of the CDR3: TGTGCCAGCATGGCCAGACAGGGATCTGTTGAAAAACTGTTTTTT.

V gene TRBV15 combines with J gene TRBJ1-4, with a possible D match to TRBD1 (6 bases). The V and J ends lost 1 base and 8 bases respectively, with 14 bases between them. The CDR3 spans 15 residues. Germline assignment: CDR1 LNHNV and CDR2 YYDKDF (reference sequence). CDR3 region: CATSRVGGSGEKLFF. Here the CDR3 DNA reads TGTGCCACCAGCAGAGTTGGGGGCTCGGGAGAAAAACTGTTTTTT. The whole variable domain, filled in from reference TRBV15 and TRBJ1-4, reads DAMVIQNPRYQVTQFGKPVTLSCSQTLNHNVMYWYQQKSSQAPKLLFHYYDKDFNNEADTPDNFQSRRPNTSFCFLDIRSPGLGDTAMYLCATSRVGGSGEKLFFGSGTQLSVL.

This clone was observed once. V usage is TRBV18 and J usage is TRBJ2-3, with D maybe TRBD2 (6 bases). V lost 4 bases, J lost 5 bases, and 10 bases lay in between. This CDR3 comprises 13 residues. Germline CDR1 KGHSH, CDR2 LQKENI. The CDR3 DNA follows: TGTGCCAGCTCACGTGGTAGCGGAGATACGCAGTATTTT. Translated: CASSRGSGDTQYF. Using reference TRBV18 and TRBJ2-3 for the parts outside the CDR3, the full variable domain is NAGVMQNPRHLVRRRGQEARLRCSPMKGHSHVYWYRQLPEEGLKFMVYLQKENIIDESGMPKERFSAEFPKEGPSILRIQQVVRGDSAAYFCASSRGSGDTQYFGPGTRLTVL.

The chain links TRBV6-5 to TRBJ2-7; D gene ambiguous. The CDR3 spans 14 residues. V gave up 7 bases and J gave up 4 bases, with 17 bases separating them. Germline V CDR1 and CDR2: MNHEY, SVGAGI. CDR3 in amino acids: CASTQVTPNYEQYF. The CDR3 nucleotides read TGTGCCAGCACCCAAGTGACACCTAATTACGAGCAGTACTTC.

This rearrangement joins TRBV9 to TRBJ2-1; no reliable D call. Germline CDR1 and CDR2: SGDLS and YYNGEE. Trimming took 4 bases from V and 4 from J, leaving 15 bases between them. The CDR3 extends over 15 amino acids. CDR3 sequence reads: CASSQTLVRYNEQFF. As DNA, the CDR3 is TGTGCCAGCAGCCAAACTCTAGTTAGGTACAATGAGCAGTTCTTC.

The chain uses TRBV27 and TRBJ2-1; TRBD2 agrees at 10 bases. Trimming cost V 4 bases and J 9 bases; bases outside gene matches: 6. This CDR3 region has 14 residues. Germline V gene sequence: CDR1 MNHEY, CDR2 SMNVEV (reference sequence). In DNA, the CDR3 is TGTGCCAGCAGTTGGCTAGCGGGAGTCGTTGAGCAGTTCTTC. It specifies CASSWLAGVVEQFF.

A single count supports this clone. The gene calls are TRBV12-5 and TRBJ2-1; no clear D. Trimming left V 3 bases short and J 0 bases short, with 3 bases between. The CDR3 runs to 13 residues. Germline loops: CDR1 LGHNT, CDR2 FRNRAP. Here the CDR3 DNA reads TGTGCTAGTGGTTTTCTCTCCTACAATGAGCAGTTCTTC. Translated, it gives CASGFLSYNEQFF. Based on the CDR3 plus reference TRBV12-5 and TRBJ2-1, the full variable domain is DARVTQTPRHKVTEMGQEVTMRCQPILGHNTVFWYRQTMMQGLELLAYFRNRAPLDDSGMPKDRFSAEMPDATLATLKIQPSEPRDSAVYFCASGFLSYNEQFFGPGTRLTVL.

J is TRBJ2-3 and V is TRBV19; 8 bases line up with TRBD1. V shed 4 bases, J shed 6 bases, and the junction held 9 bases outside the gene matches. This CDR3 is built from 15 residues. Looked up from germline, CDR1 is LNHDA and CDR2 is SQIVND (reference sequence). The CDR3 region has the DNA TGTGCCAGTAGTACAGAGGACAGGGTATTTGATACGCAGTATTTT. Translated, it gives CASSTEDRVFDTQYF.

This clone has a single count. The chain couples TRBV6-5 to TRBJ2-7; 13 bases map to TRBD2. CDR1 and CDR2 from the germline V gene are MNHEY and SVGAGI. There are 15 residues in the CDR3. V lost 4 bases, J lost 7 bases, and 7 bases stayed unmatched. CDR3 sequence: CASSSKLAGGFEQYF. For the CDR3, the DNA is TGTGCCAGCAGTTCAAAACTAGCGGGAGGGTTTGAGCAGTACTTC.

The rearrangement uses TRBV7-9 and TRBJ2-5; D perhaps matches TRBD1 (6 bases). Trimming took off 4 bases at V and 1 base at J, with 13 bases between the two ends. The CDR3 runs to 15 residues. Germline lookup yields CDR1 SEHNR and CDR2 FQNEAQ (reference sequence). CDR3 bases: TGTGCCAGCAGCTCTGGACAGCTGACCCAAGAGACCCAGTACTTC. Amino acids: CASSSGQLTQETQYF.